This T cell receptor beta chain was sequenced during a study of T cell changes during pregnancy in multiple sclerosis. The CDR3 covers 15 residues. Germline V gene sequence: CDR1 MNHEY, CDR2 SVGAGI. With 2 bases removed from V and 3 bases from J, the gap between germline ends came to 14 bases. TCRdb's table, derived via immunoSEQ multiplex PCR, lists solely in-frame clones and lacks some. The sample comprises under 65,000 clones, around 92% of which are singletons, and approximately 0.6% rests with the top ten. The sample was CD4+ T cells from peripheral blood mononuclear cells, taken after pregnancy. The chain employs TRBV6-5 and TRBJ2-7, with D possibly being TRBD1 (6 bases). The source is a female donor with multiple sclerosis, enrolled in a pregnancy study. DNA of the CDR3: TGTGCCAGCAGTTACCTACAGGGCCCCGGCTACGAGCAGTACTTC. It translates to CASSYLQGPGYEQYF.